This TCR beta chain comes out of a study of CD8 T cells in ankylosing spondylitis (dated by TCRdb to 2016 to 2017). As for the study more broadly: To find TCR variants linked to disease, the study profiled T cell receptor beta repertoires in ankylosing spondylitis patients and healthy donors. In total, the full study cohort was made up of 85 to 140 healthy donors and approximately 24 ankylosing spondylitis patients. Samples of peripheral blood were taken, and for ankylosing spondylitis patients, synovial fluid was collected as well.

This clonotype was picked up a small number of times. The antigen it binds to is not known. Per-base qualities were not stored, and no clone one base away is much larger. The germline V gene (reference sequence) gives CDR1 as DFQATT and CDR2 as SNEGSKA. The CDR3 runs 15 residues from the cysteine to the phenylalanine. The sequence is cut down to CDR3 DNA, 45 bases in frame from base 1. After removal of 1 base from V and 0 bases from J, the junction retains 3 bases not matched to a gene. On the study overall, not on this receptor specifically: According to the report, matched synovial fluid samples from ankylosing spondylitis patients were significantly enriched for the disease-linked clones. A TCR beta motif of about 8 highly homologous amino acid variants appeared characteristic of blood from ankylosing spondylitis patients. Some motif variants were previously reported in synovial fluid and blood of reactive arthritis patients, suggesting common disease-initiation mechanisms. A CD8+ phenotype was shown by the disease-linked clones, which were found at relatively low frequencies in peripheral blood.

Sequencing relied on an Illumina HiSeq 2500. Quantitative 5'-RACE with molecular barcodes was used to prepare TCR beta libraries. As for the original processing: To identify disease-linked TCR variants, a new computational method was used, one built on a probabilistic model of VDJ rearrangement. Through fastp at Q25 and MiXCR, TCRdb rebuilt clones from the public reads, retaining in-frame beta chains. Rows are combined by CDR3 protein, so each entry shows the most common genes and DNA. The V and J calls and clone size are TCRdb's, not the authors'. The sample includes 200,000 to 250,000 distinct CDR3 sequences, with roughly 24% observed a single time. Of the sample, more than 6.5% is held by the ten largest clones.

This receptor chain uses TRBV20-1 and TRBJ2-1; 7 of the junction bases match TRBD2. This receptor was obtained from a male donor with ankylosing spondylitis or in good health (not recorded which). Specimen: blood, either unsorted or a sorted T cell fraction (not recorded which). The CDR3 region: CSARGRGSSYNEQFF. The bases are TGCAGTGCTAGAGGGCGGGGGAGCTCCTACAATGAGCAGTTCTTC.